The next 27 T cell receptor beta chains were all read from a single sample in a study of OX40 agonist ivuxolimab in advanced cancers. Some clones are missing from TCRdb's copy, which holds only in-frame ones; the method was immunoSEQ multiplex PCR. The table shows about 76,000 clones, with roughly 85% occurring only once. The sample in question was CD4+ or CD8+ T cells sorted from blood, obtained in a trial of the OX40 agonist ivuxolimab. The receptors were sampled from an adult with an advanced solid tumor such as melanoma, head and neck, liver or kidney cancer.

The chain joins TRBV7-2 to TRBJ1-2; TRBD1 matches 8 bases. Germline CDR1 reads SGHTA; CDR2 reads FQGNSA. V lost 6 bases to trimming and J lost 4 bases; unmatched junction nucleotides: 7. The CDR3 is 14 residues long. The CDR3 protein is CASSSPDRAYGYTF. For the CDR3, the DNA is TGTGCCAGCAGTTCCCCGGACAGGGCCTATGGCTACACCTTC.

The genes are TRBV19 and TRBJ2-1, with D tentatively TRBD2 (5 bases). The V end was cut by 4 bases, the J end by 7 bases, with 17 bases between. The CDR3 length is 15 residues. CDR1 and CDR2 (germline): LNHDA, SQIVND (reference sequence). The CDR3 spells CASSTPRTARNEQFF. The CDR3 region has the DNA TGTGCCAGTAGTACCCCCCGGACTGCACGAAATGAGCAGTTCTTC.

The chain links TRBV29-1 to TRBJ1-1; the match to TRBD1 covers 8 bases. The germline gives CDR1 SQVTM, CDR2 ANQGSEA. With 4 bases clipped from V and 11 bases from J, the junction kept 12 bases outside the gene matches. This CDR3 is built from 13 residues. The CDR3, as DNA: TGCAGCGTTGCTCCAGGGGGCAAGGTGGAGGCTTTCTTT. Protein sequence: CSVAPGGKVEAFF.

The rearrangement joins TRBV6-5 to TRBJ1-1; no clear D. V lost 5 bases to trimming and J lost 1 base, with 8 bases between them. Per the germline V gene, CDR1 is MNHEY and CDR2 is SVGAGI. There are 13 residues in the CDR3. DNA for the CDR3: TGTGCCAGCAGTCCTCCTACGAACACTGAAGCTTTCTTT. It translates to CASSPPTNTEAFF.

CDR3 loop: CASRRQGSGANVLTF. CDR3 coding DNA: TGTGCCAGCAGAAGACAGGGCTCTGGGGCCAACGTCCTGACTTTC. This chain links TRBV6-6 with TRBJ2-6; TRBD1 aligns across 7 bases. V dropped 6 bases and J dropped 0; count of bases not matched to a gene: 2. Germline CDR1 MNHNY, CDR2 SVGAGI (reference sequence). CDR3 size: 15 residues.

The chain carries TRBV5-5 and TRBJ1-2; no firm D call. The CDR3 contains 15 residues. Looked up from germline, CDR1 is SGHKS and CDR2 is YYEKEE (reference sequence). Trimming left V 0 bases short and J 1 base short, with 10 bases between. The CDR3 loop is CASSLVSRSNYGYTF. The DNA for the CDR3 is TGTGCCAGCAGCTTGGTAAGCAGGAGTAACTATGGCTACACCTTC. The full variable domain, its missing parts supplied by reference TRBV5-5 and TRBJ1-2, is DAGVTQSPTHLIKTRGQQVTLRCSPISGHKSVSWYQQVLGQGPQFIFQYYEKEERGRGNFPDRFSARQFPNYSSELNVNALLLGDSALYLCASSLVSRSNYGYTFGSGTRLTVV.

This chain connects TRBV7-8 to TRBJ1-2, with 8 bases identical to TRBD1. Germline CDR1 is SGHVS and CDR2 is FQNEAQ. The CDR3 contains 13 residues. V lost 4 bases and J lost 4; bases outside the gene matches: 2. For the CDR3, the DNA is TGTGCCAGCAGCTCAGACAGGGGCTATGGCTACACCTTC. Encoded protein: CASSSDRGYGYTF. Combining the CDR3 with reference TRBV7-8 and TRBJ1-2 gives the whole variable domain GAGVSQSPRYKVAKRGQDVALRCDPISGHVSLFWYQQALGQGPEFLTYFQNEAQLDKSGLPSDRFFAERPEGSVSTLKIQRTQQEDSAVYLCASSSDRGYGYTFGSGTRLTVV.

V usage is TRBV4-1 and J usage is TRBJ1-5; 7 bases fit TRBD1. Per germline, CDR1 MGHRA and CDR2 YSYEKL. After removal of 1 base from V and 1 base from J, the junction contained 7 bases not matched to a gene. The CDR3 spans 17 residues. CDR3 residues: CASSQAGQSISNQPQHF. In nucleotides, the CDR3 is TGCGCCAGCAGCCAAGCGGGACAGAGCATAAGCAATCAGCCCCAGCATTTT.

This rearrangement joins TRBV30 to TRBJ2-5, with D possibly being TRBD2 (6 bases). Germline lookup yields CDR1 GTSNPN and CDR2 SVGIG (reference sequence). The CDR3 loop spans 17 amino acids. Between the trimmed V and J ends, which lost 1 base and 1 base, there was a span of 19 bases. The CDR3 sequence: CAWSERWRGGSQETQYF. CDR3 sequence (DNA): TGTGCCTGGAGTGAGAGATGGAGGGGAGGCAGCCAAGAGACCCAGTACTTC.

The CDR3 DNA follows: TGTGCCAGCAGCTCTGGGTCTAGCACAGATACGCAGTATTTT. This codes for CASSSGSSTDTQYF. This chain connects TRBV11-2 to TRBJ2-3; D not resolved. Looked up from germline, CDR1 is SGHAT and CDR2 is FQNNGV. V lost 4 bases and J 0 bases, leaving 8 bases between the germline ends. This CDR3 is built from 14 residues.

By sample fraction, this clone is medium-sized. CDR3 in DNA: TGTGCCAGCAGCGTAAGCTGGAGCGGGGAGCTGTTTTTT. It codes for CASSVSWSGELFF. The V call is TRBV9, the J call TRBJ2-2; D not resolved. There are 13 residues in the CDR3. V gave up 1 base and J gave up 7 bases, with 8 bases separating them. CDR1 SGDLS and CDR2 YYNGEE come from the germline V gene. The full variable domain, rest sourced from reference TRBV9 and TRBJ2-2, is DSGVTQTPKHLITATGQRVTLRCSPRSGDLSVYWYQQSLDQGLQFLIQYYNGEERAKGNILERFSAQQFPDLHSELNLSSLELGDSALYFCASSVSWSGELFFGEGSRLTVL.

The chain links TRBV7-2 to TRBJ1-1; D call uncertain. Trimming took 5 bases from V and 8 from J, leaving 15 bases between them. The CDR3 is 13 amino acids. CDR1 SGHTA and CDR2 FQGNSA come from the germline V gene. CDR3 DNA: TGTGCCAGCAGCCGTCAACGACCCCAAGAAGCTTTCTTT. Its translation: CASSRQRPQEAFF.

The chain is built from TRBV6-6 and TRBJ1-1, with TRBD1 as a possible D gene (5 bases). CDR1 and CDR2 (germline): MNHNY, SVGAGI (reference sequence). The V end lost 8 bases, the J end lost 3 bases, and 13 bases lay between the germline ends. This CDR3 spans 13 amino acids. This CDR3 reads CASRFGGYTEAFF. For the CDR3, the DNA is TGTGCCAGCCGGTTCGGGGGGTACACTGAAGCTTTCTTT.

This rearrangement joins TRBV6-5 to TRBJ2-3, with 7 bases fitting TRBD2. The CDR3 spans 16 residues. Looked up from germline, CDR1 is MNHEY and CDR2 is SVGAGI. The J segment lost 4 bases and the V segment lost 2 bases, leaving 9 bases of the junction unmatched. The CDR3 sequence: CASSYRGLGRADTQYF. CDR3 DNA: TGTGCCAGCAGTTACAGAGGACTAGGGAGGGCAGATACGCAGTATTTT.

The chain couples TRBV2 to TRBJ1-6; TRBD1 agrees at 7 bases. V lost 9 bases, J lost 8 bases, and 10 bases stayed unmatched. CDR1 is SNHLY, CDR2 FYNNEI, per germline. The CDR3 extends over 14 amino acids. The CDR3 DNA reads as TGTGCCAGTAGACCCAGGGGGGTGGATTCACCCCTCCACTTT. This codes for CASRPRGVDSPLHF.

The gene calls are TRBV6-1 and TRBJ1-1, with no clear D. Trimming pared 6 bases from V and 6 bases from J, leaving 14 bases between. Germline-derived CDR1 and CDR2 are MNHNS and SASEGT. CDR3 length: 13 amino acids. Written as DNA, the CDR3 is TGTGCCAGCAGCTTCCCGCCAGGCTCTGAAGCTTTCTTT. Translating gives CASSFPPGSEAFF.

The chain employs TRBV2 and TRBJ2-3, with D perhaps matching TRBD1 (5 bases). The germline CDR1 and CDR2 sequences are SNHLY and FYNNEI. The CDR3 consists of 17 residues. The germline V and J ends were trimmed by 2 bases and 4 bases, with 19 bases remaining between them. The CDR3 sequence is CASSEKGTQQGPDTQYF. The DNA for the CDR3 is TGTGCCAGCAGTGAAAAGGGCACGCAGCAGGGTCCAGATACGCAGTATTTT.

The chain has TRBV28 and TRBJ2-2; no firm D call. CDR3 length: 12 residues. Germline V gene lookup returns CDR1 MDHEN and CDR2 SYDVKM. Trimming pared 5 bases from V and 6 bases from J, leaving 7 bases between. The CDR3 is CASSLKSGELFF. In nucleotides, the CDR3 is TGTGCCAGCAGTCTTAAATCCGGGGAGCTGTTTTTT. Full variable domain (outside the CDR3, taken from reference TRBV28 and TRBJ2-2): DVKVTQSSRYLVKRTGEKVFLECVQDMDHENMFWYRQDPGLGLRLIYFSYDVKMKEKGDIPEGYSVSREKKERFSLILESASTNQTSMYLCASSLKSGELFFGEGSRLTVL.

The V gene is TRBV29-1, the J gene TRBJ2-4; tentatively, D is TRBD2 (6 bases). The CDR3 sequence is 17 residues long. CDR1 is SQVTM and CDR2 is ANQGSEA in the germline V gene. The V end lost 4 bases, the J end lost 2 bases, and 21 bases lay between the germline ends. CDR3 coding DNA: TGCAGCGTTGCCGGGACTGAAGACGGGGCAACCAAAAACATTCAGTACTTC. Translated, it gives CSVAGTEDGATKNIQYF.

The gene calls are TRBV14 and TRBJ2-1, with TRBD1 as a possible D gene (5 bases). Germline V lookup: CDR1 SGHDN, CDR2 FVKESK. Trimming shortened V by 0 bases and J by 2 bases, and 8 bases separated the two germline ends. The CDR3 length is 15 residues. For the CDR3, the DNA is TGTGCCAGCAGCCAAGACAGGGAAACCTACAATGAGCAGTTCTTC. Its translation is CASSQDRETYNEQFF.

The rearrangement links TRBV2 to TRBJ1-5, with 10 bases that match TRBD1. CDR1 is SNHLY, CDR2 FYNNEI, per germline. The CDR3 length is 15 residues. J was trimmed by 0 bases and V by 8 bases; bases with no gene match: 4. This CDR3 reads CASRDRGHSNQPQHF. CDR3 nucleotide sequence: TGTGCCAGCCGGGACAGGGGACATAGCAATCAGCCCCAGCATTTT.

The chain uses TRBV7-9 and TRBJ1-1; 7 bases map to TRBD1. CDR1 is SEHNR, CDR2 FQNEAQ, per germline (reference sequence). The CDR3 sequence is 17 residues long. V was clipped by 3 bases and J by 0 bases; unmatched bases: 10. The CDR3 sequence: CASSFPQGGNLNTEAFF. In DNA form, the CDR3 reads TGTGCCAGCAGCTTTCCTCAGGGGGGAAACCTGAACACTGAAGCTTTCTTT.

This chain links TRBV10-3 with TRBJ1-2; D is perhaps TRBD1 (6 bases). Trimming stripped 6 bases from V and 4 bases from J, with 12 bases between. The CDR3 spans 13 residues. Germline values: CDR1 ENHRY, CDR2 SYGVKD. CDR3 sequence: CAIRKQGVYGYTF. CDR3 DNA: TGTGCCATCAGAAAACAGGGAGTCTATGGCTACACCTTC.

This clone was observed once. This sequence joins TRBV29-1 and TRBJ2-7, with TRBD2 matching over 10 bases. CDR3 length: 11 amino acids. Trimming removed 7 bases from V and 5 bases from J; junction bases left unmatched: 2. Germline CDR1 is SQVTM and CDR2 is ANQGSEA. The CDR3 DNA reads as TGCAGCGGAACTAGCGGGAACGAGCAGTACTTC. Protein: CSGTSGNEQYF.

The chain employs TRBV5-3 and TRBJ2-5; D is perhaps TRBD2 (6 bases). TRBV5-3 is given ORF status, its function remaining uncertain. The CDR3 consists of 14 residues. Trimming stripped 4 bases from V and 5 bases from J, with 15 bases between. The CDR3 loop reads CARSDSEGSETQYF. In DNA, the CDR3 is TGTGCCAGAAGCGACTCGGAGGGATCGGAGACCCAGTACTTC.

The chain recombines TRBV7-2 with TRBJ1-5; unclear D gene. Trimming took off 5 bases at V and 7 bases at J, with 12 bases between the two ends. CDR3 length: 13 residues. Germline CDR1 SGHTA, CDR2 FQGNSA. CDR3 coding DNA: TGTGCCAGCAGCCAGCAGGTATCCCAGCCCCAGCATTTT. Protein product: CASSQQVSQPQHF.

J is TRBJ1-6 and V is TRBV7-9; 9 bases align to TRBD1. The CDR3 sequence is 15 residues long. Germline lookup yields CDR1 SEHNR and CDR2 FQNEAQ (reference sequence). The trim removed 1 base at V and 8 bases at J, leaving 3 bases unmatched. The CDR3 spells CASSLGQGGDSPLHF. DNA of the CDR3: TGTGCCAGCAGCTTAGGACAGGGGGGCGATTCACCCCTCCACTTT.